These 7 T cell receptor beta chains came from one sample sequenced in a study of Ad26.COV2.S vaccination and SARS-CoV-2 variants. Treatment noted: about 20 received Ad26.COV2.S at low or high dose, single or two shots; about five received placebo; per-sample allocation not given. The investigators took samples on day 63 after the first vaccine or placebo injection. Using immunoSEQ multiplex PCR, the repertoire was profiled, and TCRdb retains in-frame clones only, with some absent. The sample lists 440,000 or so clones; around 93% were seen once. The material was peripheral blood, obtained in a trial of Ad26.COV2.S vaccine versus placebo. These receptors all come from a person between 18 and 59 years old who received the Ad26.COV2.S COVID-19 vaccine or a placebo.

The chain carries TRBV29-1 and TRBJ2-3; 7 bases map to TRBD1. Germline V gives CDR1 SQVTM, CDR2 ANQGSEA. The CDR3 runs to 12 residues. V lost 5 bases, J lost 3 bases, and 2 bases stayed unmatched. The CDR3 spells CSVQQGTDTQYF. The CDR3 DNA reads as TGCAGCGTTCAACAGGGGACAGATACGCAGTATTTT.

This clone has only one observation. The chain recombines TRBV19 with TRBJ1-1, with D unresolved. Trimming cost V 3 bases and J 5 bases, with 13 bases left between them. This CDR3 has 14 residues. Germline CDR1 reads LNHDA; CDR2 reads SQIVND (reference sequence). Here the CDR3 reads CASSIFPSRTEAFF. CDR3 DNA: TGTGCCAGTAGTATTTTTCCCTCTCGGACTGAAGCTTTCTTT. Supplemented by reference TRBV19 and TRBJ1-1, the full variable domain reads DGGITQSPKYLFRKEGQNVTLSCEQNLNHDAMYWYRQDPGQGLRLIYYSQIVNDFQKGDIAEGYSVSREKKESFPLTVTSAQKNPTAFYLCASSIFPSRTEAFFGQGTRLTVV.

The rearrangement links TRBV30 to TRBJ2-1, with D perhaps TRBD1 or TRBD2 (5 bases each). CDR1 and CDR2 from the germline V gene are GTSNPN and SVGIG (reference sequence). V lost 3 bases, J lost 7 bases, and 10 bases lay in between. This CDR3 has 12 residues. CDR3 sequence (DNA): TGTGCCTGGAGCCCCGAGGGGAATGAGCAGTTCTTC. Translation: CAWSPEGNEQFF.

The chain links TRBV27 to TRBJ1-1; TRBD1 agrees at 8 bases. In germline, CDR1 is MNHEY, CDR2 SMNVEV (reference sequence). The CDR3 has 14 amino acids. The V segment lost 0 bases and the J segment 4 bases; nucleotides outside the gene matches: 1. In nucleotides, the CDR3 is TGTGCCAGCAGTTTATCTACAGGGGGCACTGAAGCTTTCTTT. It codes for CASSLSTGGTEAFF.

This sequence joins TRBV30 and TRBJ1-1; 7 bases map to TRBD1. V lost 1 base and J lost 4; bases outside the gene matches: 6. The CDR3 runs to 14 residues. CDR1 is GTSNPN and CDR2 is SVGIG in the germline V gene (reference sequence). The CDR3 region is CAWSGLPGGTEAFF. CDR3 sequence (DNA): TGTGCCTGGAGTGGACTTCCAGGGGGCACTGAAGCTTTCTTT.

This chain links TRBV7-2 with TRBJ2-7; TRBD1 is a possible D gene (5 bases). Trimming cost V 5 bases and J 2 bases, with 13 bases left between them. CDR1 is SGHTA and CDR2 is FQGNSA in the germline V gene. The CDR3 is 14 amino acids. In DNA, the CDR3 is TGTGCCAGCAGCCCGCTAGGGGCCCCCTACGAGCAGTACTTC. Translating it yields CASSPLGAPYEQYF. Complete variable domain (other parts from reference TRBV7-2 and TRBJ2-7): GAGVSQSPSNKVTEKGKDVELRCDPISGHTALYWYRQSLGQGLEFLIYFQGNSAPDKSGLPSDRFSAERTGGSVSTLTIQRTQQEDSAVYLCASSPLGAPYEQYFGPGTRLTVT.

This chain's CDR3 is CASSQDRGRSYEQYF. For the CDR3, the DNA is TGCGCCAGCAGCCAAGATCGAGGCAGATCCTACGAGCAGTACTTC. The V and J genes are TRBV4-1 and TRBJ2-7, with unresolved D. Looked up from germline, CDR1 is MGHRA and CDR2 is YSYEKL. V was clipped by 0 bases and J by 1 base, with 10 bases between them. The CDR3 loop spans 15 amino acids.